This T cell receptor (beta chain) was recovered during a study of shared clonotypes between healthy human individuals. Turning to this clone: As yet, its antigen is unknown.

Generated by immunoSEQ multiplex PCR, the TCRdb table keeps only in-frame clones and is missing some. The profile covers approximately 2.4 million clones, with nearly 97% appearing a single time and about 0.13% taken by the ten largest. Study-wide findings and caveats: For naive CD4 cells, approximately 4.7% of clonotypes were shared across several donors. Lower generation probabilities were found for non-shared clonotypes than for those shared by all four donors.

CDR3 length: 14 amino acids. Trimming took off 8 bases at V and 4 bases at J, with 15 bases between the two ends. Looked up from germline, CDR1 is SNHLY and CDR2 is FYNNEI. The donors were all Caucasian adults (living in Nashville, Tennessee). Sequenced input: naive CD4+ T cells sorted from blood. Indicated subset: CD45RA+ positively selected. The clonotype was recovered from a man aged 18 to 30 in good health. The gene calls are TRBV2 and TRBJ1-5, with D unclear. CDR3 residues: CASQRETNNQPQHF. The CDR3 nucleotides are TGTGCCAGCCAGAGAGAGACAAATAATCAGCCCCAGCATTTT.